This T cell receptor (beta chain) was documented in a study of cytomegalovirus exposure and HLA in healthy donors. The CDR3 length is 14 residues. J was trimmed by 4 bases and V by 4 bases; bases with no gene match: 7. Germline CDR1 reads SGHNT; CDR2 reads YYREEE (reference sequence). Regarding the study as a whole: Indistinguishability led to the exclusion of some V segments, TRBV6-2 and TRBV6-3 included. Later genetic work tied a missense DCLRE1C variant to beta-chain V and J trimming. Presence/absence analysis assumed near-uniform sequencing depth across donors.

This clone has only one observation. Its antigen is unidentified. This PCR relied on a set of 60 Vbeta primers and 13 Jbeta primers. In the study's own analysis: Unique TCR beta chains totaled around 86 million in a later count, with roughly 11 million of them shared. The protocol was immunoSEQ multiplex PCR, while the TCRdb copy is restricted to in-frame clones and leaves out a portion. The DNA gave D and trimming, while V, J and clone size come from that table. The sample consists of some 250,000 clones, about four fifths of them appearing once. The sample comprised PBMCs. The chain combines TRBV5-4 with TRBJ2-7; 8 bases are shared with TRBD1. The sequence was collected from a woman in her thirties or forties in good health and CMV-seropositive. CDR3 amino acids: CASSTGQGLYEQYF. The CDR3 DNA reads TGTGCCAGCAGCACCGGACAGGGATTGTACGAGCAGTACTTC.